These T cell receptor beta chains were read from a single sample in a study of shared clonotypes between healthy human individuals. TCRdb keeps only in-frame clones here, not all; method: immunoSEQ multiplex PCR. The sample lists over 2 million clones, 95% occurring once. Sequencing input: naive CD4+ T cells sorted from blood. Receptors originate from a man aged 18 to 35 in good health. CDR3s include the opening cysteine and the closing phenylalanine or tryptophan. The order of the fields is CDR3 protein, CDR3 DNA, J gene, clone size, V gene, D gene. The D gene is left open where the match is weak. Clone size is not always given. Where it is, it says once, few, many or a class for expanded clones.

CDR3 protein: CASSQVGFRLNEQYF
CDR3 DNA: TGCGCCAGCAGCCAAGTAGGCTTCAGGCTCAACGAGCAGTACTTC
J gene: TRBJ2-7
clone size: once
V gene: TRBV4-1
D gene: NA

CDR3 protein: CASSSSYLKEETQYF
CDR3 DNA: TGTGCCAGCAGTTCCAGTTATTTAAAGGAAGAGACCCAGTACTTC
J gene: TRBJ2-5
clone size: once
V gene: TRBV28
D gene: NA

CDR3 protein: CASSPQPEVGYEQYF
CDR3 DNA: TGTGCCAGCAGTCCCCAACCAGAAGTGGGCTACGAGCAGTACTTC
J gene: TRBJ2-7
clone size: NA
V gene: TRBV9
D gene: NA

CDR3 protein: CASSSDLETQYF
CDR3 DNA: TGCGCCAGCAGCTCCGACCTAGAGACCCAGTACTTC
J gene: TRBJ2-5
clone size: NA
V gene: TRBV5-1
D gene: NA

CDR3 protein: CASSLRPQDRGHINEQFF
CDR3 DNA: TGTGCCAGCAGCTTAAGGCCCCAGGACAGGGGGCATATCAATGAGCAGTTCTTC
J gene: TRBJ2-1
clone size: once
V gene: TRBV7-3
D gene: TRBD1

CDR3 protein: CASSPRHHNEKLFF
CDR3 DNA: TGTGCCAGCAGTCCACGACACCATAATGAAAAACTGTTTTTT
J gene: TRBJ1-4
clone size: NA
V gene: TRBV11-2
D gene: NA

CDR3 protein: CASSLYRRELHTGELFF
CDR3 DNA: TGTGCCAGCAGTTTATACCGGCGGGAGCTGCACACCGGGGAGCTGTTTTTT
J gene: TRBJ2-2
clone size: once
V gene: TRBV27
D gene: TRBD2

CDR3 protein: CASSLDGGAVYEQYF
CDR3 DNA: TGCGCCAGCAGCTTGGATGGGGGCGCGGTCTACGAGCAGTACTTC
J gene: TRBJ2-7
clone size: few
V gene: TRBV5-1
D gene: NA

CDR3 protein: CASSRTGGMYEQYF
CDR3 DNA: TGTGCCAGCAGTCGGACAGGGGGCATGTACGAGCAGTACTTC
J gene: TRBJ2-7
clone size: NA
V gene: TRBV25-1
D gene: TRBD1

CDR3 protein: CASSLQGTGEAFF
CDR3 DNA: TGTGCCAGCAGCTTGCAGGGTACAGGTGAAGCTTTCTTT
J gene: TRBJ1-1
clone size: NA
V gene: TRBV5-8
D gene: NA

CDR3 protein: CASSGPGGAGTGELFF
CDR3 DNA: TGCGCCAGCAGTGGCCCAGGCGGGGCGGGCACCGGGGAGCTGTTTTTT
J gene: TRBJ2-2
clone size: NA
V gene: TRBV10-1
D gene: NA

CDR3 protein: CSALNYEQYF
CDR3 DNA: TGCAGTGCTCTCAACTACGAGCAGTACTTC
J gene: TRBJ2-7
clone size: NA
V gene: TRBV20-1
D gene: NA

CDR3 protein: CASSATQETQYF
CDR3 DNA: TGCGCCAGCAGTGCGACTCAAGAGACCCAGTACTTC
J gene: TRBJ2-5
clone size: once
V gene: TRBV10-2
D gene: NA

CDR3 protein: CAISESYQETQYF
CDR3 DNA: TGTGCCATCAGTGAGTCGTACCAAGAGACCCAGTACTTC
J gene: TRBJ2-5
clone size: NA
V gene: TRBV10-3
D gene: NA

CDR3 protein: CASLRQGGRVDTQYF
CDR3 DNA: TGTGCCAGCCTAAGACAGGGGGGCCGGGTAGATACGCAGTATTTT
J gene: TRBJ2-3
clone size: once
V gene: TRBV5-4
D gene: TRBD1

CDR3 protein: CASSQEVAGVTKNIQYF
CDR3 DNA: TGCGCCAGCAGCCAAGAAGTAGCGGGAGTTACCAAAAACATTCAGTACTTC
J gene: TRBJ2-4
clone size: NA
V gene: TRBV4-3
D gene: TRBD2

CDR3 protein: CASSSPGASNEQFF
CDR3 DNA: TGTGCCAGCAGCTCCCCGGGGGCTTCCAATGAGCAGTTCTTC
J gene: TRBJ2-1
clone size: few
V gene: TRBV7-8
D gene: NA

CDR3 protein: CASSYGASGSTGELFF
CDR3 DNA: TGTGCCAGCAGTTACGGGGCTAGCGGTTCCACCGGGGAGCTGTTTTTT
J gene: TRBJ2-2
clone size: once
V gene: TRBV6-5
D gene: TRBD2

CDR3 protein: CAISRTGGAAGANVLTF
CDR3 DNA: TGTGCCATCAGCAGAACAGGGGGCGCGGCAGGGGCCAACGTCCTGACTTTC
J gene: TRBJ2-6
clone size: NA
V gene: TRBV10-3
D gene: TRBD1

CDR3 protein: CAWKQGLGEKLFF
CDR3 DNA: TGTGCCTGGAAGCAGGGACTCGGTGAAAAACTGTTTTTT
J gene: TRBJ1-4
clone size: NA
V gene: TRBV30
D gene: NA

CDR3 protein: CASGLVLQPNSGNTIYF
CDR3 DNA: TGTGCTAGTGGTTTGGTACTCCAACCCAACTCTGGAAACACCATATATTTT
J gene: TRBJ1-3
clone size: NA
V gene: TRBV12-5
D gene: NA